This TCR beta chain was identified in a study of cytomegalovirus exposure and HLA in healthy donors. Details on this clone: Its antigen is currently unknown.

PCR was performed using 60 Vbeta and 13 Jbeta primers. The repertoire was sequenced with immunoSEQ multiplex PCR; TCRdb's copy has only in-frame clones and lacks some. Seen here are approximately 120,000 clones, 81% observed once, and the top ten hold more than 2%. Study-level points and caveats: An Asian-associated ancestry cluster reportedly showed fewer N-insertions than the approximately 630-donor mean in a later analysis.

The CDR3 contains 15 residues. Trimming took 3 bases from V and 4 from J; bases not matched to a gene: 3. The germline gives CDR1 SGHAT, CDR2 FQNNGV. The chain is built from TRBV11-2 and TRBJ2-1; 10 bases match TRBD2. This TCR was sampled from a woman aged 25-40 years in good health and CMV-seronegative. The sample was PBMCs. CDR3 bases: TGTGCCAGCAGCTTCGGACTAGCGGTGTACAATGAGCAGTTCTTC. This codes for CASSFGLAVYNEQFF.